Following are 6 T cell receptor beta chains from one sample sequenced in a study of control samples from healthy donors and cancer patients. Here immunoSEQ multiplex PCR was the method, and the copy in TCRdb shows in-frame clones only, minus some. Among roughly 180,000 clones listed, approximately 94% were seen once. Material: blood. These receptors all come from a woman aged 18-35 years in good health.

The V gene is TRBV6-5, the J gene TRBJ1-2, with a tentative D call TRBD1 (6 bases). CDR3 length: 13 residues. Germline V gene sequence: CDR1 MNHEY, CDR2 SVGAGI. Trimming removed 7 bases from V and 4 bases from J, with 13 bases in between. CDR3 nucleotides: TGTGCCAGCAACAACGGACAGTCCTATGGCTACACCTTC. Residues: CASNNGQSYGYTF.

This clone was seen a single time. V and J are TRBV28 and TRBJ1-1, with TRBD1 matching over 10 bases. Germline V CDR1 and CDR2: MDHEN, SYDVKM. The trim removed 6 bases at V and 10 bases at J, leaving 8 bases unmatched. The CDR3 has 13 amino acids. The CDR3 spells CASRGTGEVGAFF. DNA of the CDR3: TGTGCCAGCAGGGGGACAGGGGAGGTTGGAGCTTTCTTT. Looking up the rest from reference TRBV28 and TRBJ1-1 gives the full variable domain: DVKVTQSSRYLVKRTGEKVFLECVQDMDHENMFWYRQDPGLGLRLIYFSYDVKMKEKGDIPEGYSVSREKKERFSLILESASTNQTSMYLCASRGTGEVGAFFGQGTRLTVV.

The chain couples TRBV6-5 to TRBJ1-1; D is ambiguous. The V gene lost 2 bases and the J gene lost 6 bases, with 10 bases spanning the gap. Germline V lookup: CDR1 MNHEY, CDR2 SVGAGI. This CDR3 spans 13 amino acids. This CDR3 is CASSYEWASEAFF. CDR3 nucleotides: TGTGCCAGCAGTTACGAGTGGGCATCTGAAGCTTTCTTT.

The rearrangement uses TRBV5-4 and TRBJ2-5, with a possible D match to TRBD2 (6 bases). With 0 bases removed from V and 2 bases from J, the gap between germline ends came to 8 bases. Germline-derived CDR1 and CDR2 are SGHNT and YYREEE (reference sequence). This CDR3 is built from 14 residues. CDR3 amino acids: CASSLGGGQETQYF. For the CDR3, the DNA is TGTGCCAGCAGCTTGGGAGGAGGGCAAGAGACCCAGTACTTC.

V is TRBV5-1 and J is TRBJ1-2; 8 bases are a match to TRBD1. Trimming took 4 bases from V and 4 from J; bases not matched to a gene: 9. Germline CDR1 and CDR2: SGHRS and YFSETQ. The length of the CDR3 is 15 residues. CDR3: CASSLGRQGPYGYTF. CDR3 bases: TGCGCCAGCAGCCTAGGTAGACAGGGGCCCTATGGCTACACCTTC.

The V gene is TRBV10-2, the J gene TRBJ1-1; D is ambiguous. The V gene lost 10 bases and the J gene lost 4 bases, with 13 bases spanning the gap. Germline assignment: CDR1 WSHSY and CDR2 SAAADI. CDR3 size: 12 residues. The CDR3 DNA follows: TGCGCCAAACCACCCGTCCCCACTGAAGCTTTCTTT. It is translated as CAKPPVPTEAFF.